The 19 T cell receptor beta chains below were found in one sample sequenced in a study of blood T cell repertoires in COVID-19. Repertoires were generated with immunoSEQ multiplex PCR, while TCRdb's copy carries only in-frame clones and drops some. The sample holds tens of thousands of clones, 88% seen once. The sample was peripheral blood. These receptors all stem from a human donor in a cohort sampled during active COVID-19.

Worth noting for this clone: This same CDR3 is encoded by further DNA sequences in the sample. This sequence joins TRBV12-3 or TRBV12-4 and TRBJ2-5, with D possibly TRBD2 on 5 matching bases. The germline V and J ends were trimmed by 4 bases and 5 bases, with 5 bases remaining between them. The CDR3 covers 11 residues. The CDR3 sequence is CASSSGETQYF. The CDR3, as DNA: TGTGCCAGCAGTTCGGGGGAGACCCAGTACTTC.

The chain employs TRBV12-3 or TRBV12-4 and TRBJ2-3, with no clear D. CDR3 length: 12 residues. V was trimmed by 6 bases and J by 6 bases, leaving 10 bases between them. CDR3 nucleotides: TGTGCCAGCAGCCCAAGCCGGGATACGCAGTATTTT. Translating it yields CASSPSRDTQYF.

The chain carries TRBV19 and TRBJ2-2, with 14 bases fitting TRBD2. CDR1 and CDR2 from the germline V gene are LNHDA and SQIVND (reference sequence). V shed 3 bases and J 14 bases; nucleotides not matched to a gene: 2. The length of the CDR3 is 13 residues. The CDR3 DNA follows: TGTGCCAGTAGTATGACTAGCGGGGGGGCCCTGTTTTTT. It is translated as CASSMTSGGALFF.

The rearrangement uses TRBV27 and TRBJ2-7; TRBD2 agrees at 7 bases. CDR1 is MNHEY and CDR2 is SMNVEV in the germline V gene (reference sequence). This CDR3 region has 14 residues. After removal of 0 bases from V and 6 bases from J, the junction contained 5 bases not matched to a gene. CDR3 bases: TGTGCCAGCAGTTTATCCGGACTAGTCGGCGAGCAGTACTTC. This encodes CASSLSGLVGEQYF.

This clone was detected ten times or more. The rearrangement uses TRBV4-1 and TRBJ2-1; perhaps TRBD2 as D (6 bases). The CDR3 sequence is 14 residues long. Germline assignment: CDR1 MGHRA and CDR2 YSYEKL. The V end was cut by 1 base, the J end by 7 bases, with 11 bases between. DNA for the CDR3: TGCGCCAGCAGCCAAGGGGCCGGGAGAAATGAGCAGTTCTTC. Encoded protein: CASSQGAGRNEQFF.

V usage is TRBV5-1 and J usage is TRBJ2-1; D unresolved. V lost 0 bases and J 5 bases, leaving 12 bases between the germline ends. The CDR3 loop spans 15 amino acids. Germline CDR1 is SGHRS and CDR2 is YFSETQ. Here the CDR3 DNA reads TGCGCCAGCAGCTTGGTCCTAGTTGGTAACAATGAGCAGTTCTTC. Protein product: CASSLVLVGNNEQFF.

The chain couples TRBV6-2 or TRBV6-3 to TRBJ2-1, with 7 bases fitting TRBD1. Germline V gene lookup returns CDR1 MNHEY and CDR2 SVGEGT. There are 15 residues in the CDR3. V gave up 2 bases and J gave up 8 bases; unmatched junction bases: 9. Here the CDR3 reads CASSYTTGRRYEQFF. The CDR3 DNA reads TGTGCCAGCAGTTACACGACAGGGAGAAGATATGAGCAGTTCTTC.

The chain links TRBV9 to TRBJ2-3; 8 positions agree with TRBD2. The CDR3 length is 16 residues. Germline CDR1 reads SGDLS; CDR2 reads YYNGEE. The J segment lost 1 base and the V segment lost 0 bases, leaving 4 bases of the junction unmatched. For the CDR3, the DNA is TGTGCCAGCAGCGTAGACTCGCGGGGGGGCACAGATACGCAGTATTTT. It encodes CASSVDSRGGTDTQYF.

The chain is built from TRBV28 and TRBJ1-5; TRBD1 matches 7 bases. The CDR3 runs 18 residues. The germline CDR1 and CDR2 sequences are MDHEN and SYDVKM. J gave up 0 bases and V 4 bases, and 12 bases lay outside the gene matches. The CDR3 nucleotides read TGTGCCAGCAGTTCGCTGGACAGGCCTGGAGGTAGCAATCAGCCCCAGCATTTT. Translated, it gives CASSSLDRPGGSNQPQHF.

The CDR3 coding sequence is TGCGCCAGCAGCTTGGTGCACGGGGACGAGCAGTACTTC. It is translated as CASSLVHGDEQYF. The chain links TRBV5-1 to TRBJ2-7, with a tentative D call TRBD2 (5 bases). This CDR3 has 13 amino acids. Trimming took 0 bases from V and 5 from J, leaving 9 bases between them. Germline V gene lookup returns CDR1 SGHRS and CDR2 YFSETQ. The full variable domain, its missing parts supplied by reference TRBV5-1 and TRBJ2-7, is KAGVTQTPRYLIKTRGQQVTLSCSPISGHRSVSWYQQTPGQGLQFLFEYFSETQRNKGNFPGRFSGRQFSNSRSEMNVSTLELGDSALYLCASSLVHGDEQYFGPGTRLTVT.

The V and J genes are TRBV6-6 and TRBJ2-1; D possibly corresponds to TRBD1 (6 bases). Germline V lookup: CDR1 MNHNY, CDR2 SVGAGI (reference sequence). This CDR3 comprises 17 residues. Trimming took off 5 bases at V and 2 bases at J, with 19 bases between the two ends. The CDR3 coding sequence is TGTGCCAGCAGTCCCTCTCGGGCAGGGGCGACCTACAATGAGCAGTTCTTC. Protein product: CASSPSRAGATYNEQFF.

The J gene is TRBJ2-5, the V gene TRBV6-5; no reliable D call. This CDR3 region has 13 residues. Trimming cost V 5 bases and J 4 bases, with 11 bases left between them. The V gene's germline CDR1 is MNHEY and CDR2 SVGAGI. This CDR3 is CASSRLARETQYF. The CDR3 bases are TGTGCCAGCAGTAGACTGGCCCGAGAGACCCAGTACTTC.

This sequence joins TRBV19 and TRBJ2-1, with 14 positions matching TRBD2. The V gene end was trimmed by 5 bases and the J gene end by 3 bases; junction bases not matched to a gene: 6. CDR3 length: 17 amino acids. CDR1 LNHDA and CDR2 SQIVND come from the germline V gene (reference sequence). The CDR3 bases are TGTGCCAGTAGTCCCCTGACTAGCGGGAGGGACTACAATGAGCAGTTCTTC. Encoded protein: CASSPLTSGRDYNEQFF.

The chain uses TRBV4-2 and TRBJ1-4; 7 bases are a match to TRBD1. The length of the CDR3 is 14 residues. The ends lost 3 bases at V and 3 bases at J; junction bases unmatched: 1. Germline V CDR1 and CDR2: LGHNA, YNFKEQ. CDR3 DNA sequence: TGTGCCAGCAGCCAGGACAGGTCTAATGAAAAACTGTTTTTT. Translated, it gives CASSQDRSNEKLFF.

This chain uses TRBV27 with TRBJ2-2; D remains unclear. This CDR3 spans 13 amino acids. Trimming took 3 bases from V and 3 from J, leaving 5 bases between them. CDR1 and CDR2 from the germline V gene are MNHEY and SMNVEV (reference sequence). The CDR3 DNA sequence: TGTGCCAGCAGTTTTTCGTACACCGGGGAGCTGTTTTTT. This encodes CASSFSYTGELFF.

The chain recombines TRBV19 with TRBJ2-1; TRBD2 agrees at 7 bases. The germline V gene has CDR1 LNHDA and CDR2 SQIVND (reference sequence). There are 16 residues in the CDR3. J lost 6 bases, V lost 0 bases, and 8 bases had no gene match. CDR3 sequence: CASSIDHSGALNEQFF. The CDR3 coding sequence is TGTGCCAGTAGTATAGATCACAGCGGGGCCCTCAATGAGCAGTTCTTC.

The chain carries TRBV7-6 and TRBJ2-3; 7 nucleotides align to TRBD2. Germline-derived CDR1 and CDR2 are SGHVS and FNYEAQ. CDR3 size: 17 residues. The V gene end was trimmed by 5 bases and the J gene end by 6 bases; junction bases not matched to a gene: 17. This chain's CDR3 is CASSGGGRGGPRDTQYF. The DNA for the CDR3 is TGTGCCAGCAGCGGAGGCGGCCGCGGGGGACCCAGGGATACGCAGTATTTT. Drawing the rest from reference TRBV7-6 and TRBJ2-3, the complete variable domain is GAGVSQSPRYKVTKRGQDVALRCDPISGHVSLYWYRQALGQGPEFLTYFNYEAQQDKSGLPNDRFSAERPEGSISTLTIQRTEQRDSAMYRCASSGGGRGGPRDTQYFGPGTRLTVL.

V usage is TRBV5-1 and J usage is TRBJ2-6; tentatively, D is TRBD2 (6 bases). This CDR3 has 17 residues. From germline, CDR1 is SGHRS and CDR2 YFSETQ. Trimming stripped 0 bases from V and 2 bases from J, with 12 bases between. The CDR3 is CASSLAGGWTGANVLTF. CDR3 coding DNA: TGCGCCAGCAGCTTGGCCGGGGGTTGGACTGGGGCCAACGTCCTGACTTTC.

The rearrangement uses TRBV5-4 and TRBJ2-7; D remains ambiguous. Germline V gene lookup returns CDR1 SGHNT and CDR2 YYREEE (reference sequence). V was shortened by 0 bases and J by 4 bases, with 5 bases between the two germline ends. This CDR3 region has 12 residues. The CDR3 loop reads CASSLEQYEQYF. The CDR3 DNA is TGTGCCAGCAGCTTGGAACAGTACGAGCAGTACTTC.